This is a list of T cell receptor beta chains from one sample in a study of OX40 agonist ivuxolimab in advanced cancers. Profiling relied on immunoSEQ multiplex PCR, and the TCRdb table lists in-frame clones only, not all of them. Here the sample spans around 61,000 clones, approximately 80% being singletons. This sample comprised CD4+ or CD8+ T cells sorted from blood, obtained in a trial of the OX40 agonist ivuxolimab. Receptor source: an adult with an advanced solid tumor such as melanoma, head and neck, liver or kidney cancer. Each CDR3 is given with its conserved first and last residue. The D gene is left open where the match is weak. Rows give clone size only sometimes, using once, few, many, or a class for an expanded clone.

j_call: TRBJ1-1
d_call: .
v_call: TRBV18
clone_size: few
cdr3_nt: TGTGCCAGCTCACCAGGGACACCGGGACTGAACACTGAAGCTTTCTTT
cdr3_aa: CASSPGTPGLNTEAFF

j_call: TRBJ2-7
d_call: TRBD1
v_call: TRBV18
clone_size: once
cdr3_nt: TGTGCCAGCTCATTCGACAGGGACTACGAGCAGTACTTC
cdr3_aa: CASSFDRDYEQYF

j_call: TRBJ1-3
d_call: .
v_call: TRBV18
clone_size: .
cdr3_nt: TGTGCCAGCTCACCTTCCGGGGAGCCTGGAAACACCATATATTTT
cdr3_aa: CASSPSGEPGNTIYF

j_call: TRBJ1-3
d_call: .
v_call: TRBV5-4
clone_size: .
cdr3_nt: TGTGCCAGCAGCTTAGGGGGGGTCTCTGGAAACACCATATATTTT
cdr3_aa: CASSLGGVSGNTIYF

j_call: TRBJ1-2
d_call: .
v_call: TRBV19
clone_size: .
cdr3_nt: TGTGCCAGTACAATGGGCGCCCGGAGTGGCTACACCTTC
cdr3_aa: CASTMGARSGYTF

j_call: TRBJ1-6
d_call: .
v_call: TRBV7-8
clone_size: .
cdr3_nt: TGTGCCAGCAGCTTTACTAGGAGTTATAATTCACCCCTCCACTTT
cdr3_aa: CASSFTRSYNSPLHF

j_call: TRBJ1-2
d_call: .
v_call: TRBV27
clone_size: .
cdr3_nt: TGTGCCAGCAGTTTACGGGCTGGGATTAACTATGGCTACACCTTC
cdr3_aa: CASSLRAGINYGYTF

j_call: TRBJ2-5
d_call: TRBD2
v_call: TRBV27
clone_size: few
cdr3_nt: TGTGCCAGCAGAGGGACTAGATCAAGAGGTCTCTACTTC
cdr3_aa: CASRGTRSRGLYF

j_call: TRBJ2-7
d_call: TRBD1
v_call: TRBV5-4
clone_size: .
cdr3_nt: TGTGCCAGCAGCCCCGGTAGGGGGCCTTTCGAGCAGTACTTC
cdr3_aa: CASSPGRGPFEQYF

j_call: TRBJ1-5
d_call: TRBD1
v_call: TRBV11-1
clone_size: .
cdr3_nt: TGTGCCAGCAGCTCGACAGGGGCTGGCAATCAGCCCCAGCATTTT
cdr3_aa: CASSSTGAGNQPQHF

j_call: TRBJ1-3
d_call: .
v_call: TRBV6-5
clone_size: once
cdr3_nt: TGTGCCAGCAGTTACTCGAGTAAGGGGTTGGGCACCATATATTTT
cdr3_aa: CASSYSSKGLGTIYF

j_call: TRBJ2-5
d_call: .
v_call: TRBV7-3
clone_size: .
cdr3_nt: TGTGCCAGCAGCGTACGGTCGGGGGAGACCCAGTACTTC
cdr3_aa: CASSVRSGETQYF

j_call: TRBJ2-1
d_call: TRBD2
v_call: TRBV6-4
clone_size: .
cdr3_nt: TGTGCCAGCTCCAGAGCGGGAGGGCCGTTGAGGCATGAGCAGTTCTTC
cdr3_aa: CASSRAGGPLRHEQFF

j_call: TRBJ1-2
d_call: .
v_call: TRBV7-8
clone_size: .
cdr3_nt: TGTGCCAGCAGCGTAACAGGCAACTATGGCTACACCTTC
cdr3_aa: CASSVTGNYGYTF

j_call: TRBJ1-2
d_call: .
v_call: TRBV7-2
clone_size: .
cdr3_nt: TGTGCCAGCAGCTCCCAGGGGTTCGACTATGGCTACACCTTC
cdr3_aa: CASSSQGFDYGYTF

j_call: TRBJ1-1
d_call: TRBD1
v_call: TRBV7-9
clone_size: .
cdr3_nt: TGTGCCAGCAGCTTAGGACAGGGCTTTGGAACTGAAGCTTTCTTT
cdr3_aa: CASSLGQGFGTEAFF

j_call: TRBJ2-7
d_call: TRBD1
v_call: TRBV9
clone_size: .
cdr3_nt: TGTGCCAGCAGCCCTCGGGACAGGGTGCCCGAGCAGTACTTC
cdr3_aa: CASSPRDRVPEQYF

j_call: TRBJ1-5
d_call: TRBD1
v_call: TRBV15
clone_size: .
cdr3_nt: TGTGCCACCAGCAGAGGGGTGTTCAGGGGACAGGGCAATCAGCCCCAGCATTTT
cdr3_aa: CATSRGVFRGQGNQPQHF

j_call: TRBJ2-1
d_call: TRBD1
v_call: TRBV5-1
clone_size: .
cdr3_nt: TGCGCCAGCAGCTTGGAGGGACAGGGATACAATGAGCAGTTCTTC
cdr3_aa: CASSLEGQGYNEQFF

j_call: TRBJ2-7
d_call: TRBD1
v_call: TRBV5-6
clone_size: once
cdr3_nt: TGTGCCAGCAGCTTGACCGGGACAGCGTCCTCCTACGAGCAGTACTTC
cdr3_aa: CASSLTGTASSYEQYF

j_call: TRBJ2-3
d_call: .
v_call: TRBV9
clone_size: few
cdr3_nt: TGTGCCAGCAGCGTAGACCACCGTAGCACAGATACGCAGTATTTT
cdr3_aa: CASSVDHRSTDTQYF

j_call: TRBJ1-1
d_call: .
v_call: TRBV7-8
clone_size: .
cdr3_nt: TGTGCCAGCAGCCGAGAGACTGCGACGAACACTGAAGCTTTCTTT
cdr3_aa: CASSRETATNTEAFF

j_call: TRBJ1-1
d_call: .
v_call: TRBV30
clone_size: .
cdr3_nt: TGTGCCTGGAGGGCGACAGGGAACACTGAAGCTTTCTTT
cdr3_aa: CAWRATGNTEAFF

j_call: TRBJ2-3
d_call: .
v_call: TRBV9
clone_size: .
cdr3_nt: TGTGCCAGCAGCGTAGCTACCCAGAATACGCAGTATTTT
cdr3_aa: CASSVATQNTQYF

j_call: TRBJ1-2
d_call: .
v_call: TRBV19
clone_size: .
cdr3_nt: TGTGCCAGTAGTATGGCGAGGCAGTCTCGGAACTATGGCTACACCTTC
cdr3_aa: CASSMARQSRNYGYTF

j_call: TRBJ1-4
d_call: .
v_call: TRBV7-2
clone_size: .
cdr3_nt: TGTGCCAGCAGCCCCCCCCGGGCGGGGCGCAGAGCTAATGAAAAACTGTTTTTT
cdr3_aa: CASSPPRAGRRANEKLFF

j_call: TRBJ1-2
d_call: .
v_call: TRBV6-5
clone_size: .
cdr3_nt: TGTGCCAGCAGTCGATCTACAGCAAACTATGGCTACACCTTC
cdr3_aa: CASSRSTANYGYTF

j_call: TRBJ2-2
d_call: .
v_call: TRBV4-1
clone_size: .
cdr3_nt: TGCGCCAGCAGCCAAGGGCATTCTAGCGACTACACCGGGGAGCTGTTTTTT
cdr3_aa: CASSQGHSSDYTGELFF

j_call: TRBJ1-6
d_call: .
v_call: TRBV7-2
clone_size: .
cdr3_nt: TGTGCCAGCAGCTTAGAAGGGGGTATCTCACCCCTCCACTTT
cdr3_aa: CASSLEGGISPLHF

j_call: TRBJ2-3
d_call: TRBD2
v_call: TRBV9
clone_size: .
cdr3_nt: TGTGCCAGCAGCTCTAGCGGGCTGTGCACAGATACGCAGTATTTT
cdr3_aa: CASSSSGLCTDTQYF

j_call: TRBJ1-5
d_call: .
v_call: TRBV23-1
clone_size: .
cdr3_nt: TGCGCCAGCAGTCAATCCCCTATCGTACGGCAGCCCCAGCATTTT
cdr3_aa: CASSQSPIVRQPQHF

j_call: TRBJ2-5
d_call: .
v_call: TRBV29-1
clone_size: .
cdr3_nt: TGCAGCGTTGTGGGGCTGGAGCTCAAGGGGACCCAGTACTTC
cdr3_aa: CSVVGLELKGTQYF

j_call: TRBJ2-7
d_call: TRBD2
v_call: TRBV5-4
clone_size: .
cdr3_nt: TGTGCCAGCAGCTTATGGGGGGGGTTAGGTGAGCAGTACTTC
cdr3_aa: CASSLWGGLGEQYF

j_call: TRBJ2-3
d_call: .
v_call: TRBV11-3
clone_size: .
cdr3_nt: TGTGCCAGCAGCTTAGCGCAGGGGAAGAGTGATACGCAGTATTTT
cdr3_aa: CASSLAQGKSDTQYF

j_call: TRBJ1-4
d_call: .
v_call: TRBV5-1
clone_size: medium-sized
cdr3_nt: TGCGCCAGCAGCACCCAGGGCCCCCCAAATGAAAAACTGTTTTTT
cdr3_aa: CASSTQGPPNEKLFF

j_call: TRBJ1-5
d_call: .
v_call: TRBV27
clone_size: .
cdr3_nt: TGTGCCAGCACCGCGACGGGTAGCAATCAGCCCCAGCATTTT
cdr3_aa: CASTATGSNQPQHF

j_call: TRBJ1-2
d_call: .
v_call: TRBV27
clone_size: once
cdr3_nt: TGTGCCAGCAGTTTAACGCCAGCCGGGGGCTACACCTTC
cdr3_aa: CASSLTPAGGYTF

j_call: TRBJ2-6
d_call: .
v_call: TRBV14
clone_size: .
cdr3_nt: TGTGCCAGCAGCCTCATTTCGGGAGGGGCCAACGTCCTGACTTTC
cdr3_aa: CASSLISGGANVLTF

j_call: TRBJ2-1
d_call: TRBD2
v_call: TRBV5-1
clone_size: .
cdr3_nt: TGCGCCAGCAGCTTGGGGACTAGCGGGATTGAGCAGTTCTTC
cdr3_aa: CASSLGTSGIEQFF

j_call: TRBJ2-2
d_call: .
v_call: TRBV9
clone_size: .
cdr3_nt: TGTGCCAGCAGCAGAGCCAAGGGGTACGGGGAGCTGTTTTTT
cdr3_aa: CASSRAKGYGELFF

j_call: TRBJ2-1
d_call: .
v_call: TRBV15
clone_size: few
cdr3_nt: TGTGCCACCAGCAGAGGGGTCACTTGGCCCAACAATGAGCAGTTCTTC
cdr3_aa: CATSRGVTWPNNEQFF

j_call: TRBJ2-7
d_call: .
v_call: TRBV2
clone_size: few
cdr3_nt: TGTGCCAGCATACAAGCCTACGAGCAGTACTTC
cdr3_aa: CASIQAYEQYF

j_call: TRBJ2-7
d_call: TRBD1
v_call: TRBV7-3
clone_size: .
cdr3_nt: TGTGCCAGCAGCCCCATCCCCAGGACAGGAAGCTCCTACGAGCAGTACTTC
cdr3_aa: CASSPIPRTGSSYEQYF

j_call: TRBJ2-3
d_call: .
v_call: TRBV6-5
clone_size: .
cdr3_nt: TGTGCCAGCAGCGGACGAAGGCGGGATACGCAGTATTTT
cdr3_aa: CASSGRRRDTQYF

j_call: TRBJ2-1
d_call: TRBD2
v_call: TRBV19
clone_size: .
cdr3_nt: TGTGCCACTAGAGCGGGACTAGCGATGGATGAGCAGTTCTTC
cdr3_aa: CATRAGLAMDEQFF

j_call: TRBJ1-5
d_call: .
v_call: TRBV7-8
clone_size: .
cdr3_nt: TGTGCCAGCAGTCTAAACGGGGGCAATCAGCCCCAGCATTTT
cdr3_aa: CASSLNGGNQPQHF

j_call: TRBJ2-5
d_call: TRBD2
v_call: TRBV10-3
clone_size: .
cdr3_nt: TGTGCCATCAGTGGTTTAGCGGGGGGAGAAGAGACCCAGTACTTC
cdr3_aa: CAISGLAGGEETQYF

j_call: TRBJ1-3
d_call: TRBD1
v_call: TRBV30
clone_size: .
cdr3_nt: TGTGCCTTATCACAGGGGGACACCATATATTTT
cdr3_aa: CALSQGDTIYF

j_call: TRBJ2-7
d_call: .
v_call: TRBV28
clone_size: once
cdr3_nt: TGTGCCAGCAGTTTATCGGGCAGGGGACACGAGCAGTACTTC
cdr3_aa: CASSLSGRGHEQYF

j_call: TRBJ1-1
d_call: .
v_call: TRBV11-2
clone_size: .
cdr3_nt: TGTGCCAGCAGCGGGAGGTGGAACACTGAAGCTTTCTTT
cdr3_aa: CASSGRWNTEAFF

j_call: TRBJ2-2
d_call: TRBD1
v_call: TRBV6-5
clone_size: .
cdr3_nt: TGTGCCAGCAGCCGACCTGGGACAGGGACCGGGGAGCTGTTTTTT
cdr3_aa: CASSRPGTGTGELFF